These 8 T cell receptor beta chains came from one sample sequenced in a study of metastatic and nonmetastatic thyroid tumors. Until they underwent thyroid surgery, no patient had received any treatment. With MiXCR, TCRdb reprocessed the PCR reads. The sample contains fewer than 50,000 clones, roughly 27% of which appear only once. Sample: blood. The receptor source for this set is a male donor with papillary thyroid cancer or a benign thyroid nodule (not recorded which). Some clones in this sample may be carry-over from other donors' samples.

There are many counts of this clone. The V and J genes are TRBV20-1 and TRBJ2-2; D may be TRBD1 (5 bases). Trimming stripped 6 bases from V and 1 base from J, with 15 bases between. The CDR3 is 15 residues long. Germline CDR1 is DFQATT and CDR2 is SNEGSKA (reference sequence). This CDR3 reads CSAHEQGGNTGELFF. The CDR3 bases are TGCAGTGCCCACGAGCAGGGCGGGAACACCGGGGAGCTGTTTTTT.

Points on this clone: A read error may account for a junction end that differs from germline. V usage is TRBV7-8 and J usage is TRBJ1-2; D uncertain. The CDR3 extends over 14 amino acids. Germline V gene sequence: CDR1 SGHVS, CDR2 FQNEAQ. The CDR3 region has the DNA TGTGCCTGCAGCTTATTCCCGGAATCCTATGTCTACACCTTC. Protein sequence: CACSLFPESYVYTF.

To note about this clone: A read error may account for a junction end that differs from germline. The chain carries TRBV7-9 and TRBJ2-7; a possible D gene is TRBD2 (6 bases). Germline V gene sequence: CDR1 SEHNR, CDR2 FQNEAQ (reference sequence). This CDR3 has 13 residues. The CDR3 is CASSSQTVEGSYF. CDR3 nucleotides: TGTGCCAGTAGCTCCCAGACAGTGGAGGGGAGTTACTTC.

This clone showed up many times. The V gene is TRBV28, the J gene TRBJ2-1, with 10 nucleotides matching TRBD1. The CDR3 totals 15 residues. J lost 8 bases, V lost 5 bases, and 9 bases had no gene match. Germline CDR1 is MDHEN and CDR2 is SYDVKM. The CDR3 nucleotides read TGTGCCAGCAGTACTCGACAGGGGGCTGCAGATGAGCAGTTCTTC. Protein product: CASSTRQGAADEQFF.

This clone was seen many times. The CDR3 sequence is CSARTPHNEQFF. The CDR3 bases are TGCAGCGCCCGGACACCGCACAATGAGCAGTTCTTC. The rearrangement uses TRBV29-1 and TRBJ2-1, with a weak D call TRBD1 (5 bases). With 7 bases removed from V and 5 bases from J, the gap between germline ends came to 12 bases. From germline, CDR1 is SQVTM and CDR2 ANQGSEA. CDR3 size: 12 residues.

This clone was detected a few times. The rearrangement links TRBV12-5 to TRBJ2-3; 7 nucleotides match TRBD2. The germline V gene has CDR1 LGHNT and CDR2 FRNRAP. The V gene end was trimmed by 8 bases and the J gene end by 1 base; junction bases not matched to a gene: 12. The CDR3 length is 16 residues. CDR3 sequence (DNA): TGTGCTAGTTGCGGGACTATCGGGGGACGCACAGATACGCAGTATTTT. Its translation: CASCGTIGGRTDTQYF.

This clone was picked up a small number of times. The CDR3 region is CAWTSGNTIYF. CDR3 in DNA: TGTGCCTGGACCTCTGGAAACACCATATATTTT. The chain links TRBV30 to TRBJ1-3; D uncertain. The CDR3 length is 11 residues. The germline V and J ends were trimmed by 4 bases and 0 bases, with 1 base remaining between them. CDR1 is GTSNPN and CDR2 is SVGIG in the germline V gene (reference sequence).

This clone was seen at least ten times. The rearrangement uses TRBV11-1 and TRBJ2-2; the D gene is possibly TRBD1 (5 bases). The CDR3 is 13 amino acids. CDR1 and CDR2 (germline): SGHAT, FQDESV (reference sequence). V was cut by 5 bases and J by 5 bases, with 9 bases left in between. The chain's CDR3 is CASSTGRTGELFF. DNA of the CDR3: TGTGCCAGCAGCACAGGACGGACCGGGGAGCTGTTTTTT.